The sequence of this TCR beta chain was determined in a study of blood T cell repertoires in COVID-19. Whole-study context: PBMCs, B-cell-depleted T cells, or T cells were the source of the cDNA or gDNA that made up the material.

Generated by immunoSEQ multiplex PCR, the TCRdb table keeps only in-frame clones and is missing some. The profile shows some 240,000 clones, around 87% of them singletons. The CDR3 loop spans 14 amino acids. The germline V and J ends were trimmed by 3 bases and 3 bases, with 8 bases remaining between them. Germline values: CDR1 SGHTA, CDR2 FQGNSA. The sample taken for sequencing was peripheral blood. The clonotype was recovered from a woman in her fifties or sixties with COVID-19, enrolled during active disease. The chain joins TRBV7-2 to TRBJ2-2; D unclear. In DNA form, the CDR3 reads TGTGCCAGCAGCTTTTCCACATACACCGGGGAGCTGTTTTTT. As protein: CASSFSTYTGELFF.